These 24 T cell receptor beta chains came from one sample sequenced in a study of T cells in localized non-small cell lung cancer. Some clones are missing from TCRdb's copy, which holds only in-frame ones; the method was immunoSEQ multiplex PCR. The repertoire holds around 29,000 clones, with approximately 80% as singletons. The input for sequencing was peripheral blood, taken before any cancer treatment. These receptors were taken from a male donor at least 60 years old with stage II squamous cell lung carcinoma.

V is TRBV19 and J is TRBJ2-5; D could derive from TRBD1 or TRBD2 (5 bases each). CDR1 LNHDA and CDR2 SQIVND come from the germline V gene (reference sequence). The ends were cut back, 3 bases at V and 5 bases at J, with 7 bases in the middle. The CDR3 is made up of 12 amino acids. CDR3 DNA sequence: TGTGCCAGTAGTATTGGGGGTGAGACCCAGTACTTC. This codes for CASSIGGETQYF.

The chain uses TRBV18 and TRBJ1-2; tentative D call: TRBD1 (6 bases). The germline V gene encodes CDR1 KGHSH and CDR2 LQKENI. This CDR3 region has 16 residues. Between the trimmed V and J ends, which lost 3 bases and 2 bases, there was a span of 16 bases. CDR3 DNA: TGTGCCAGCTCACCTCTCGTGACAGGCCTCAACTATGGCTACACCTTC. Translating it yields CASSPLVTGLNYGYTF.

CDR3 DNA sequence: TGTGCCAGCAGCAAAGCGTCGGACAGGGATCAGCCCCAGCATTTT. It specifies CASSKASDRDQPQHF. The chain links TRBV21-1 to TRBJ1-5; the listed D gene, TRBD1, was not tested against the DNA. TRBV21-1 is listed as a pseudogene. There are 15 residues in the CDR3.

As DNA, the CDR3 is TGTGCCAGCAGACCTTTTTCTAGCGGGAGAACAGATACGCAGTATTTT. This codes for CASRPFSSGRTDTQYF. The chain recombines TRBV6-6 with TRBJ2-3, with 10 nucleotides matching TRBD2. The ends lost 6 bases at V and 3 bases at J; junction bases unmatched: 9. There are 16 residues in the CDR3. Germline CDR1 is MNHNY and CDR2 is SVGAGI (reference sequence).

This rearrangement joins TRBV5-6 to TRBJ2-7; no clear D. V was clipped by 9 bases and J by 0 bases, with 4 bases between them. Germline CDR1 is SGHDT and CDR2 is YYEEEE. CDR3 length: 10 residues. This chain's CDR3 is CATGSYEQYF. CDR3 in DNA: TGTGCCACCGGCTCCTACGAGCAGTACTTC.

The chain employs TRBV7-2 and TRBJ2-1, with 10 positions matching TRBD2. Germline CDR1 reads SGHTA; CDR2 reads FQGNSA. The trim removed 6 bases at V and 2 bases at J, leaving 1 base unmatched. CDR3 length equals 14 residues. The CDR3 loop reads CASRLAGPYNEQFF. In DNA form, the CDR3 reads TGTGCCAGCAGACTAGCGGGACCCTACAATGAGCAGTTCTTC. Variable domain in full (rest from reference TRBV7-2 and TRBJ2-1): GAGVSQSPSNKVTEKGKDVELRCDPISGHTALYWYRQSLGQGLEFLIYFQGNSAPDKSGLPSDRFSAERTGGSVSTLTIQRTQQEDSAVYLCASRLAGPYNEQFFGPGTRLTVL.

The CDR3 region is CASDTGLVGGNTIYF. CDR3 nucleotides: TGTGCCTCCGATACAGGGCTTGTCGGTGGGAACACCATATATTTT. The rearrangement links TRBV30 to TRBJ1-3; D perhaps matches TRBD1 (6 bases). The germline gives CDR1 GTSNPN, CDR2 SVGIG (reference sequence). The ends were cut back, 7 bases at V and 7 bases at J, with 23 bases in the middle. The CDR3 sequence is 15 residues long.

The chain carries TRBV19 and TRBJ1-2, with D perhaps matching TRBD1 (6 bases). Trimming left V 7 bases short and J 3 bases short, with 18 bases between. This CDR3 region has 15 residues. In germline, CDR1 is LNHDA, CDR2 SQIVND (reference sequence). The CDR3 DNA sequence: TGTGCCAGTACCTCCGGTCGGGCAGGGGACTATGGCTACACCTTC. Protein: CASTSGRAGDYGYTF.

V usage is TRBV10-3 and J usage is TRBJ2-7; the D is unclear. In germline, CDR1 is ENHRY, CDR2 SYGVKD. V was trimmed by 4 bases and J by 5 bases, leaving 9 bases between them. The CDR3 totals 12 residues. For the CDR3, the DNA is TGTGCCATCAGTGCGCAACTGGACGAGCAGTACTTC. Translating gives CAISAQLDEQYF.

The V gene is TRBV29-1, the J gene TRBJ2-3, with 9 positions matching TRBD2. Trimming at V came to 6 bases and at J to 5 bases, leaving 9 bases not matched to a gene. CDR3 length: 14 residues. Germline-derived CDR1 and CDR2 are SQVTM and ANQGSEA. The CDR3: CSVTTSGWGDTQYF. CDR3 DNA sequence: TGCAGCGTGACGACTAGCGGATGGGGAGATACGCAGTATTTT.

Remarks on this clone: Other DNA sequences within the sample encode an identical CDR3. This sequence joins TRBV29-1 and TRBJ2-1; 8 bases line up with TRBD1. Germline CDR1 reads SQVTM; CDR2 reads ANQGSEA. V lost 4 bases and J lost 6; bases outside the gene matches: 5. The CDR3 is 13 residues long. CDR3 nucleotides: TGCAGCGTTGCCGGACAGGGTGGCAATGAGCAGTTCTTC. Translated: CSVAGQGGNEQFF.

This clone was found once. J is TRBJ2-5 and V is TRBV5-5; 9 positions agree with TRBD1. V shed 2 bases, J shed 4 bases, and the junction held 15 bases outside the gene matches. This CDR3 comprises 18 residues. The germline gives CDR1 SGHKS, CDR2 YYEKEE (reference sequence). The CDR3, as DNA: TGTGCCAGCAGCTTCCCCGGGACAGGGAGTCCCAAGCGAGAGACCCAGTACTTC. This sequence encodes CASSFPGTGSPKRETQYF.

This chain uses TRBV30 with TRBJ2-2; the match to TRBD1 covers 7 bases. V was clipped by 3 bases and J by 5 bases; unmatched bases: 3. Germline values: CDR1 GTSNPN, CDR2 SVGIG (reference sequence). The CDR3 has 13 residues. CDR3 in amino acids: CAWRQGQTGELFF. CDR3 DNA sequence: TGTGCCTGGAGGCAGGGACAGACCGGGGAGCTGTTTTTT.

Only one count was recorded for this clone. The chain uses TRBV6-4 and TRBJ1-2, with D perhaps matching TRBD1 (6 bases). Germline CDR1 and CDR2: MRHNA and SNTAGT. V lost 2 bases and J 5 bases, leaving 6 bases between the germline ends. The CDR3 is made up of 12 amino acids. The CDR3 reads CASSDRGYGYTF. CDR3 sequence (DNA): TGTGCCAGCAGTGACAGGGGGTATGGCTACACCTTC.

The chain uses TRBV6-5 and TRBJ2-5; a weak D match, TRBD1 (5 bases). With 4 bases removed from V and 4 bases from J, the gap between germline ends came to 10 bases. The CDR3 has 13 amino acids. The germline gives CDR1 MNHEY, CDR2 SVGAGI. The CDR3 sequence: CASSSQGRETQYF. In nucleotides, the CDR3 is TGTGCCAGCAGTTCTCAGGGAAGAGAGACCCAGTACTTC.

The chain is built from TRBV19 and TRBJ1-1; TRBD1 is a possible D gene (5 bases). The germline V gene encodes CDR1 LNHDA and CDR2 SQIVND (reference sequence). This CDR3 has 16 amino acids. V lost 5 bases to trimming and J lost 2 bases, with 18 bases between them. The DNA for the CDR3 is TGTGCCAGTAGTCCGGGGGACGGACGGGCTAACACTGAAGCTTTCTTT. Protein: CASSPGDGRANTEAFF.

V usage is TRBV4-2 and J usage is TRBJ2-5; 8 nucleotides align to TRBD2. The length of the CDR3 is 16 residues. Germline V gene lookup returns CDR1 LGHNA and CDR2 YNFKEQ. The V and J ends lost 0 bases and 2 bases, in that order; junction bases with no gene match: 5. The CDR3 region is CASSQDPTSGQETQYF. As DNA, the CDR3 is TGTGCCAGCAGCCAAGATCCAACTAGCGGACAAGAGACCCAGTACTTC.

The chain joins TRBV7-8 to TRBJ2-7, with a possible D match to TRBD1 (6 bases). The V gene's germline CDR1 is SGHVS and CDR2 FQNEAQ. The CDR3 is 13 residues long. V gave up 6 bases and J gave up 6 bases, with 15 bases separating them. The CDR3 spells CASRPQGTGEQYF. The CDR3 region has the DNA TGTGCCAGCAGACCCCAGGGGACCGGCGAGCAGTACTTC.

The sample holds a few counts of this clone. This chain links TRBV6-6 with TRBJ2-2; unclear D gene. Germline V gene data show CDR1 as MNHNY and CDR2 as SVGAGI (reference sequence). This CDR3 contains 14 residues. Trimming left V 6 bases short and J 1 base short, with 9 bases between. The CDR3 sequence: CASRVDRNTGELFF. In DNA form, the CDR3 reads TGTGCCAGCAGGGTGGACCGGAACACCGGGGAGCTGTTTTTT.

The rearrangement links TRBV13 to TRBJ1-2; TRBD1 might be the D (5 bases). Germline CDR1 is PRHDT and CDR2 is FYEKMQ (reference sequence). V lost 4 bases, J lost 3 bases, and 15 bases lay in between. CDR3 size: 15 residues. CDR3 amino acids: CASSSGGLGDYGYTF. The DNA for the CDR3 is TGTGCCAGCAGCTCCGGGGGGTTGGGTGACTATGGCTACACCTTC.

The sample holds one count of this clone. The V call is TRBV27, the J call TRBJ2-3, with D unclear. This CDR3 spans 17 amino acids. The V end was cut by 4 bases, the J end by 0 bases, with 17 bases between. Germline V gene sequence: CDR1 MNHEY, CDR2 SMNVEV (reference sequence). CDR3 bases: TGTGCCAGCAGTTACCAATCCAGGCTCCTTAGCACAGATACGCAGTATTTT. Translation: CASSYQSRLLSTDTQYF.

The chain uses TRBV7-5 and TRBJ1-3. TRBV7-5 is flagged as a pseudogene. This CDR3 is built from 16 residues. The CDR3 sequence: CARSLVYYVSGNTIYF. The CDR3 bases are TGTGCCAGAAGCTTAGTATACTATGTCTCTGGAAACACCATATATTTT.

The rearrangement uses TRBV27 and TRBJ1-5; D gene ambiguous. This CDR3 has 16 residues. The V gene's germline CDR1 is MNHEY and CDR2 SMNVEV (reference sequence). Trimming took off 3 bases at V and 1 base at J, with 13 bases between the two ends. The CDR3 region is CASSLLSASSNQPQHF. In nucleotides, the CDR3 is TGTGCCAGCAGTTTGTTGTCCGCCTCGAGCAATCAGCCCCAGCATTTT.

The genes are TRBV2 and TRBJ1-6; 7 nucleotides line up with TRBD1. There are 15 residues in the CDR3. CDR1 is SNHLY and CDR2 is FYNNEI in the germline V gene. V lost 6 bases, J lost 6 bases, and 8 bases stayed unmatched. CDR3 sequence reads: CASREWDSGNSPLHF. CDR3 nucleotide sequence: TGTGCCAGCAGGGAATGGGACAGCGGTAATTCACCCCTCCACTTT.